The following is a TCR beta chain sequence with its context. What it binds is not known. This record comes from a study of T-cell reconstitution after alpha-beta-depleted transplantation in children. Study findings and constraints: From newly produced T cells came most of the T-cell counts and diversity one year after transplant. Where alpha-beta T cells came from about two months after transplant was reportedly several hundred expanded graft clones.

Construction of the TCRbeta library involved unique molecular identifiers. Each CDR3 protein is one row after TCRdb ran MiXCR on the PCR reads. Among fewer than 550,000 distinct CDR3 sequences listed, more than 9.5% were seen once. Germline V gene data show CDR1 as SEHNR and CDR2 as FQNEAQ (reference sequence). This CDR3 has 14 residues. Trimming cost V 5 bases and J 7 bases; bases outside gene matches: 4. Material: PBMCs, mostly from graft donor cells, obtained 180 days after TCRalphabeta/CD19-depleted stem cell transplant. The sequence came from a female patient between 2 and 15 years old who had a stem cell transplant for aplastic anemia, so the T cells may come from the graft donor. This chain joins TRBV7-9 and TRBJ1-4; 10 positions match TRBD1. CDR3 in DNA: TGTGCCAGCAGCCTTGGACAGGGGGTTGAAAAACTGTTTTTT. Amino acids: CASSLGQGVEKLFF.